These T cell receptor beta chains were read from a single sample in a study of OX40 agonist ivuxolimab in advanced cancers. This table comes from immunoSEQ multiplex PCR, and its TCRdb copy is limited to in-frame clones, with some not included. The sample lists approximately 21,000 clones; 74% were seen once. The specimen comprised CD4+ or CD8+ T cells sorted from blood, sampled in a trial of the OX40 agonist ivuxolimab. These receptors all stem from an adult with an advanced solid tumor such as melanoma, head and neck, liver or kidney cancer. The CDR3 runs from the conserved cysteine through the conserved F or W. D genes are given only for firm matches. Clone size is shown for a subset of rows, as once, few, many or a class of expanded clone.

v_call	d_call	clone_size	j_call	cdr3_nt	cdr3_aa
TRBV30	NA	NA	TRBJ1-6	TGTGCCTGGAGTCCGACTGGGGACGGGGGGAAATCACCCCTCCACTTT	CAWSPTGDGGKSPLHF
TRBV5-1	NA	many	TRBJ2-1	TGCGCCAGCATGGCCACCTCCTACAATGAGCAGTTCTTC	CASMATSYNEQFF
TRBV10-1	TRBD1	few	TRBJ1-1	TGCGCCAGCAGTGGACAGGGGGAGAAGAACACTGAAGCTTTCTTT	CASSGQGEKNTEAFF
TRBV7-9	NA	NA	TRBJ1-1	TGTGCCAGCAGCCCCGAACTCGTGGGAGGGGCTGAAGCTTTCTTT	CASSPELVGGAEAFF
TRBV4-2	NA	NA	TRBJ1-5	TGTGCCAGCAGCCAAGATTGGGAGGGGTACAATCAGCCCCAGCATTTT	CASSQDWEGYNQPQHF
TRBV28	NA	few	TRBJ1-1	TGTGCCAGCAGTATTCCCCCTCCGAACACTGAAGCTTTCTTT	CASSIPPPNTEAFF
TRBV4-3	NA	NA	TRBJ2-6	TGCGCCAGCAGCGAAATCAACGGAGACTCTGGGGCCAACGTCCTGACTTTC	CASSEINGDSGANVLTF
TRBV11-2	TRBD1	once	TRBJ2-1	TGTGCCAGCAGCCCGGGACAGGGGATCAATGAGCAGTTCTTC	CASSPGQGINEQFF
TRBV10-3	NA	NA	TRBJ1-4	TGTGCCATCAGTGAGGCCAGCGCTGAAAAACTGTTTTTT	CAISEASAEKLFF
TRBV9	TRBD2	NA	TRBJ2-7	TGTGCCAGCAGCCCCTTCCTTGGGGGGGACTACGAGCAGTACTTC	CASSPFLGGDYEQYF
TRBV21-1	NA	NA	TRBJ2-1	TGTGCCAGCAGCAAAGAAAGGGCCCTCCACTACAATGAGCAGTTCTTC	CASSKERALHYNEQFF
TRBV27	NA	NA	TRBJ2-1	TGTGCCAGCCTGAGCGGATACAATGAGCAGTTCTTC	CASLSGYNEQFF
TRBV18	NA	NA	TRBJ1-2	TGTGCCAGCTCACAAGGAGGGGATGGCTACACCTTC	CASSQGGDGYTF
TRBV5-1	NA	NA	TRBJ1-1	TGCGCCAGCATCCTCGGAGCTGAAGCTTTCTTT	CASILGAEAFF
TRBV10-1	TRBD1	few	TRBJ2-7	TGCGCCAGCAGTGACAGGGGGCTGGACGAGCAGTACTTC	CASSDRGLDEQYF
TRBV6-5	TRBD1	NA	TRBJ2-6	TGTGCCAGCAGTCCAGGGGGCTCCGGGGCCAACGTCCTGACTTTC	CASSPGGSGANVLTF
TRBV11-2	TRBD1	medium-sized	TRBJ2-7	TGTGCCAGCAGCTCGACAGGGGGCAGCGAGCAGTACTTC	CASSSTGGSEQYF
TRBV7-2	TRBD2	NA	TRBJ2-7	TGTGCCAGCAGCTTAGAGGTTGGCGGGGGCTACGAGCAGTACTTC	CASSLEVGGGYEQYF
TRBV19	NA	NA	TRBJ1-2	TGTGCCAGTAGTATAGGAGGAGTTTCCTATGGCTACACCTTC	CASSIGGVSYGYTF
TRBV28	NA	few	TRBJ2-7	TGTGCCAGTTCCGGGGCGGAGGGGGGTTACTACGAGCAGTACTTC	CASSGAEGGYYEQYF